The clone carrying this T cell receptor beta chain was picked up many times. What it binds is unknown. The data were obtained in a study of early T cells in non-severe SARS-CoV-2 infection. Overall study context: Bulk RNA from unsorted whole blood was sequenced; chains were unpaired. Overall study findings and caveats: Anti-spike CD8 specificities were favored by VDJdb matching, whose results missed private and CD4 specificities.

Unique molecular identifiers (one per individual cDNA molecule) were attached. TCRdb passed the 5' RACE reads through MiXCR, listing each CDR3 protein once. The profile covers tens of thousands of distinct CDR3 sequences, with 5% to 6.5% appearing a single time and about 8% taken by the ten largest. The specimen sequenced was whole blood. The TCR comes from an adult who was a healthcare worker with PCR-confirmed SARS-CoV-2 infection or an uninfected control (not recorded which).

The CDR3 DNA follows: TGTGCCAGCAGTAACACCGGGACAGGGTTTTCACCCCTCCACTTT. This gives the protein CASSNTGTGFSPLHF. The rearrangement uses TRBV12-3 or TRBV12-4 and TRBJ1-6; 9 nucleotides match TRBD1. V lost 5 bases and J lost 9; bases outside the gene matches: 8. This CDR3 is built from 15 residues.